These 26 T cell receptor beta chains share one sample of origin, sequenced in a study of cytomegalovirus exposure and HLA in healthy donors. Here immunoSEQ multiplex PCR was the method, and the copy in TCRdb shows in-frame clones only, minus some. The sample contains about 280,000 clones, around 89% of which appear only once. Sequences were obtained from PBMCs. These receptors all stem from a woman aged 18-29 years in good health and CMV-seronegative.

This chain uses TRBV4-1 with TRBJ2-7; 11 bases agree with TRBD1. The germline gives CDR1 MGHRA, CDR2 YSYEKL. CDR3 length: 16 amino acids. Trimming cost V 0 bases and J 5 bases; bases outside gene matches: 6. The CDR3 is CASSQDLGTGGNEQYF. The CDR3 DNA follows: TGCGCCAGCAGCCAAGATCTGGGGACAGGGGGGAACGAGCAGTACTTC.

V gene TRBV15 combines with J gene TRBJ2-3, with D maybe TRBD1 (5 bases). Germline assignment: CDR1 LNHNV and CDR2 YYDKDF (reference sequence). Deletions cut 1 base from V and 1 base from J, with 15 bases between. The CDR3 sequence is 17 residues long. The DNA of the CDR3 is TGTGCCACCAGCAGAGGAGACAGCCTTTCGGGCACAGATACGCAGTATTTT. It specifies CATSRGDSLSGTDTQYF.

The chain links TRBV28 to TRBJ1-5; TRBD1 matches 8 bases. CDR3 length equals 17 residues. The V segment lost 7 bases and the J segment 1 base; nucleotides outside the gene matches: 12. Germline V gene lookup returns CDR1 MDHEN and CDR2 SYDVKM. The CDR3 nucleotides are TGTGCCAGCACCCTGGAAACGGGACAGGTGAGCAATCAGCCCCAGCATTTT. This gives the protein CASTLETGQVSNQPQHF.

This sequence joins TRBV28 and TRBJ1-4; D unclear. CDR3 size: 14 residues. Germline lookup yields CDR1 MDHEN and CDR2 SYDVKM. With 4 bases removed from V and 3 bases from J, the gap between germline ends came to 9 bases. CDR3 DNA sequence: TGTGCCAGCAGTTGGGCAGCCCCTAATGAAAAACTGTTTTTT. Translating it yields CASSWAAPNEKLFF.

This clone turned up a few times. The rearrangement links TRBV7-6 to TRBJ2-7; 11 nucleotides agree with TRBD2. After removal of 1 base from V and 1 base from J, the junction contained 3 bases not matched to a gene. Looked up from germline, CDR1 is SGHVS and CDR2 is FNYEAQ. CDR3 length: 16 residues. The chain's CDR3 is CASSLEGTSGSYEQYF. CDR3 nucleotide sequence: TGTGCCAGCAGCTTAGAGGGGACTAGCGGATCCTACGAGCAGTACTTC.

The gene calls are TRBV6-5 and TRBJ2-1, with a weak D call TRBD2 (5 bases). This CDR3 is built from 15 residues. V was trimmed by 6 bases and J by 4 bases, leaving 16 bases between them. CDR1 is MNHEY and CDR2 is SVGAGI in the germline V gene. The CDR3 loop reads CASSKTRTGYNEQFF. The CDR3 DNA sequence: TGTGCCAGCAGCAAAACCAGGACTGGATACAATGAGCAGTTCTTC.

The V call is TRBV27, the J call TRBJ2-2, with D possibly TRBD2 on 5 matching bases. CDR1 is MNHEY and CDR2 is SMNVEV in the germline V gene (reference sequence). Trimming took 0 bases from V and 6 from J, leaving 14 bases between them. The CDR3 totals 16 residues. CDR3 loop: CASSLSSGNRAGELFF. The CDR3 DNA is TGTGCCAGCAGTTTATCGTCCGGGAATCGTGCCGGGGAGCTGTTTTTT.

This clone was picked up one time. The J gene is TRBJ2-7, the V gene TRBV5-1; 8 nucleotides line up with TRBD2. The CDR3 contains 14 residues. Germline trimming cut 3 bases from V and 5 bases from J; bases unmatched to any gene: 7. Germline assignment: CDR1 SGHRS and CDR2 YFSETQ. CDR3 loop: CASSSREGSHEQYF. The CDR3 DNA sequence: TGCGCCAGCAGCTCTCGGGAGGGTTCCCACGAGCAGTACTTC. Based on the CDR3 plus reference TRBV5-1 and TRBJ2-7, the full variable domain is KAGVTQTPRYLIKTRGQQVTLSCSPISGHRSVSWYQQTPGQGLQFLFEYFSETQRNKGNFPGRFSGRQFSNSRSEMNVSTLELGDSALYLCASSSREGSHEQYFGPGTRLTVT.

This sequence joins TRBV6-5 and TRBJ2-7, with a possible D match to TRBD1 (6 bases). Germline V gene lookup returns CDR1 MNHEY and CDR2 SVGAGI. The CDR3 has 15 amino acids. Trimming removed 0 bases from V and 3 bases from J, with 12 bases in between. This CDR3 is CASSYSPRGNYEQYF. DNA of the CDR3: TGTGCCAGCAGTTACTCCCCCAGGGGTAACTACGAGCAGTACTTC.

The DNA for the CDR3 is TGCAGCGTAAAGCGAAACACAGATACGCAGTATTTT. Protein product: CSVKRNTDTQYF. This sequence joins TRBV29-1 and TRBJ2-3; no firm D call. The V end lost 6 bases, the J end lost 2 bases, and 9 bases lay between the germline ends. CDR3 length: 12 residues. Germline V CDR1 and CDR2: SQVTM, ANQGSEA.

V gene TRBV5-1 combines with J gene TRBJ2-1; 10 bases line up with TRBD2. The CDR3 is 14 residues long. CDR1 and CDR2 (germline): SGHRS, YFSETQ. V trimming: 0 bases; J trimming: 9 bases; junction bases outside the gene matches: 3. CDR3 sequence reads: CASSLVIAGGEQFF. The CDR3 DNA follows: TGCGCCAGCAGCTTGGTAATAGCGGGAGGTGAGCAGTTCTTC.

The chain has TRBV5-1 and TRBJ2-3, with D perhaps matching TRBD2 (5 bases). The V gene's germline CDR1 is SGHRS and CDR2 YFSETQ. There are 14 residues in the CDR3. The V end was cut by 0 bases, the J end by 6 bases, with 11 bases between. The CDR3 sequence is CASSLALASDTQYF. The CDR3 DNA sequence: TGCGCCAGCAGCTTGGCCCTAGCAAGCGATACGCAGTATTTT.

The CDR3 nucleotides are TGCAGCGTTGCTGGGGGGGTTAATACAGATACGCAGTATTTT. Its translation: CSVAGGVNTDTQYF. This rearrangement joins TRBV29-1 to TRBJ2-3, with 7 bases aligning to TRBD2. This CDR3 region has 14 residues. Germline V gives CDR1 SQVTM, CDR2 ANQGSEA. Trimming cost V 4 bases and J 3 bases; bases outside gene matches: 7.

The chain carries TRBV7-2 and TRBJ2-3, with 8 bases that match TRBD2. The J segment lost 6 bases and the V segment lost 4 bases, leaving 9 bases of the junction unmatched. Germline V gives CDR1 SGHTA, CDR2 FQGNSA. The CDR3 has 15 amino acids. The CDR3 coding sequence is TGTGCCAGCAGCTCGCTAGCGGGTTTATACGATACGCAGTATTTT. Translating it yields CASSSLAGLYDTQYF. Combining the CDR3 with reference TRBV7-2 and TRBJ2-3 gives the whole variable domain GAGVSQSPSNKVTEKGKDVELRCDPISGHTALYWYRQSLGQGLEFLIYFQGNSAPDKSGLPSDRFSAERTGGSVSTLTIQRTQQEDSAVYLCASSSLAGLYDTQYFGPGTRLTVL.

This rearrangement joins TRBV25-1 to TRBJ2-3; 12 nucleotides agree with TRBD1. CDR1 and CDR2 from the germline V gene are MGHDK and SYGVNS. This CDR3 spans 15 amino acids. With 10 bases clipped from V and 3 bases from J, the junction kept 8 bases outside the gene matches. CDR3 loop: CATGPGQGATDTQYF. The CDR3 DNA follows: TGTGCCACTGGACCGGGACAGGGGGCGACAGATACGCAGTATTTT.

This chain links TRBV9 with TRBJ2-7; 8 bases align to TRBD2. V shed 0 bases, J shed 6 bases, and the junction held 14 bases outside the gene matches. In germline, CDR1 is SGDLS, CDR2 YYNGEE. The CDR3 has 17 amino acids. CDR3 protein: CASSVANGGDKNTEQYF. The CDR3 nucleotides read TGTGCCAGCAGCGTAGCCAACGGGGGGGACAAAAATACCGAGCAGTACTTC.

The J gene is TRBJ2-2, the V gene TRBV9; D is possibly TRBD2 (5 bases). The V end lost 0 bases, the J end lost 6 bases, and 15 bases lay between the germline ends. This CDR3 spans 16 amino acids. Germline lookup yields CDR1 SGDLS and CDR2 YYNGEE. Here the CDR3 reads CASSVETGFLAGELFF. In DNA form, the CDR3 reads TGTGCCAGCAGCGTAGAAACGGGATTTTTAGCCGGGGAGCTGTTTTTT.

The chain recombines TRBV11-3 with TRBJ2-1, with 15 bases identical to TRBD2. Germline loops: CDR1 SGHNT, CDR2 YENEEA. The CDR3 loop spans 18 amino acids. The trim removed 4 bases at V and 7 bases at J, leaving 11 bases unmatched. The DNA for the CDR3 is TGTGCCAGCAGCTCAGGACTAGCGGGAGGGCCCTCGTGGAATGAGCAGTTCTTC. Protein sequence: CASSSGLAGGPSWNEQFF.

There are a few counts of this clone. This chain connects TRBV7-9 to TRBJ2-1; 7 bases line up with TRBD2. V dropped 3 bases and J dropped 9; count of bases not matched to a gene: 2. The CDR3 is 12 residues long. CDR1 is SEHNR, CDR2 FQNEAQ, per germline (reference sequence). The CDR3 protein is CASSFPGGEQFF. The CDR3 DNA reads TGTGCCAGCAGCTTCCCGGGAGGTGAGCAGTTCTTC. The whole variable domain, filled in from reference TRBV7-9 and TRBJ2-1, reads DTGVSQNPRHKITKRGQNVTFRCDPISEHNRLYWYRQTLGQGPEFLTYFQNEAQLEKSRLLSDRFSAERPKGSFSTLEIQRTEQGDSAMYLCASSFPGGEQFFGPGTRLTVL.

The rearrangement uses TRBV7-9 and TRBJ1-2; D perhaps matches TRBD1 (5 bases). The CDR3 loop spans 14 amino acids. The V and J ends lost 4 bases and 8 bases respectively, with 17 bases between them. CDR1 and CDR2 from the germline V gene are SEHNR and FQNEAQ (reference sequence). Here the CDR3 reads CASSSGTAGLGYTF. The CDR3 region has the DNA TGTGCCAGCAGCTCCGGGACGGCGGGGTTAGGCTACACCTTC.

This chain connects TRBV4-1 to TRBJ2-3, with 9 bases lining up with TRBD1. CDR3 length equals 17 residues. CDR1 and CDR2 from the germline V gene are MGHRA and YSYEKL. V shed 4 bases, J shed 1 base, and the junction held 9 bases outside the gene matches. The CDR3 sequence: CASSPWDRDRGTDTQYF. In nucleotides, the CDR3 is TGCGCCAGCAGCCCATGGGACCGGGACAGGGGCACAGATACGCAGTATTTT.

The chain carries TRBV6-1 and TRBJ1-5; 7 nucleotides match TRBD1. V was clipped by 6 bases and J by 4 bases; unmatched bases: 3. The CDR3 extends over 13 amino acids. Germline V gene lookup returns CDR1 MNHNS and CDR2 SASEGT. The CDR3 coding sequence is TGTGCCAGCAGCGACAGGGAAAATCAGCCCCAGCATTTT. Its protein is CASSDRENQPQHF.

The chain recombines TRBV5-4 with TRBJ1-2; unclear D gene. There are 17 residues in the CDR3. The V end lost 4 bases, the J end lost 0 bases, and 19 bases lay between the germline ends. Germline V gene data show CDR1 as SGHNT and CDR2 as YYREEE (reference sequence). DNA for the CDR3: TGTGCCAGCAGCCCATCAAGGTCGGAGGCGTCTAACTATGGCTACACCTTC. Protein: CASSPSRSEASNYGYTF. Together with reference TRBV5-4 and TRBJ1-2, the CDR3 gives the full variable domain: ETGVTQSPTHLIKTRGQQVTLRCSSQSGHNTVSWYQQALGQGPQFIFQYYREEENGRGNFPPRFSGLQFPNYSSELNVNALELDDSALYLCASSPSRSEASNYGYTFGSGTRLTVV.

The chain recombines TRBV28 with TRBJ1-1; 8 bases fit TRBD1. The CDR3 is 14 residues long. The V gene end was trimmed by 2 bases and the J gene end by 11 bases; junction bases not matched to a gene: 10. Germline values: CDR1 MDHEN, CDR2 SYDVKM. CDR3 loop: CASSLTPGQGTAFF. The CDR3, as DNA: TGTGCCAGCAGTTTAACTCCCGGACAGGGTACGGCTTTCTTT.

CDR3 sequence (DNA): TGTGCCAGCAGTTTCACCCTCCGGGCGGACAGGGGTTCCCACGAGCAGTACTTC. Protein sequence: CASSFTLRADRGSHEQYF. The chain carries TRBV28 and TRBJ2-7; 9 bases agree with TRBD1. Germline CDR1 reads MDHEN; CDR2 reads SYDVKM. V shed 3 bases, J shed 5 bases, and the junction held 17 bases outside the gene matches. The CDR3 spans 18 residues.

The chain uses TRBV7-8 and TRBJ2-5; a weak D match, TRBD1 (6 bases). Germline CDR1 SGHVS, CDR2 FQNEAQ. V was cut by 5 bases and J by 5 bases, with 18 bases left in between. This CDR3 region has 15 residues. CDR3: CASSNGQLLLETQYF. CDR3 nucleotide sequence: TGTGCCAGCAGCAACGGACAGCTACTCCTGGAGACCCAGTACTTC.